The next 6 T cell receptor beta chains were all read from a single sample in a study of T cells in Graves' hyperthyroidism and ophthalmopathy. RNA transcripts provided the source from which TCR beta CDR3 regions were amplified. In the first-round RT-PCR of the TCR CDR3, the HTBI primer set was used. TCRdb redid the calling of the multiplex PCR reads with MiXCR, one entry per CDR3 protein. The sample holds about 680,000 distinct CDR3 sequences; 30% to 40% are singletons and the top ten take 31%. Sample: blood. These receptors were collected from a middle-aged woman with Graves' hyperthyroidism.

This clonotype was seen a handful of times. The chain employs TRBV13 and TRBJ2-7; D possibly uses TRBD1 or TRBD2 (5 bases each). V shed 0 bases and J shed 4 bases, with 16 bases lying between them. Germline CDR1 and CDR2: PRHDT and FYEKMQ (reference sequence). The CDR3 is 16 amino acids. CDR3 nucleotide sequence: TGTGCCAGCAGCTTAGGCCCTTCGGGGCAGGTATACGAGCAGTACTTC. Its protein product is CASSLGPSGQVYEQYF.

This clonotype was detected many times. This rearrangement joins TRBV20-1 to TRBJ1-1, with D possibly being TRBD1 (5 bases). This CDR3 has 14 amino acids. Germline CDR1 is DFQATT and CDR2 is SNEGSKA (reference sequence). Trimming took off 0 bases at V and 0 bases at J, with 8 bases between the two ends. In nucleotides, the CDR3 is TGCAGTGCTAGAGATCAGGGCTTGAACACTGAAGCTTTCTTT. Amino acids: CSARDQGLNTEAFF.

The V gene is TRBV19, the J gene TRBJ1-2, with 7 bases identical to TRBD1. The CDR3 has 15 residues. Germline assignment: CDR1 LNHDA and CDR2 SQIVND (reference sequence). The V segment lost 3 bases and the J segment 4 bases; nucleotides outside the gene matches: 8. The CDR3 reads CASSIFGTDFYGYTF. CDR3 bases: TGTGCCAGTAGTATTTTCGGGACAGACTTCTATGGCTACACCTTC.

This sequence joins TRBV13 and TRBJ2-7; D uncertain. Germline V CDR1 and CDR2: PRHDT, FYEKMQ (reference sequence). Trimming removed 5 bases from V and 3 bases from J, with 11 bases in between. The length of the CDR3 is 13 residues. This CDR3 is CASSSQEDYEQYF. CDR3 DNA: TGTGCCAGCAGCAGCCAAGAGGACTACGAGCAGTACTTC.

This clonotype was observed a handful of times. One end of the junction varies from germline; a read error may be responsible. The V call is TRBV12-3 or TRBV12-4, the J call TRBJ2-7; 11 positions match TRBD2. This CDR3 has 13 amino acids. CDR3 in DNA: TGTGCCAGCAGTTCCGGAGGTTCTAGCGGGAGGTTCTTC. It is translated as CASSSGGSSGRFF.

The table lists this clonotype with many counts. CDR3 amino acids: CASSPQGKGATEAFF. CDR3 nucleotides: TGTGCCAGCAGCCCCCAGGGTAAAGGGGCCACTGAAGCTTTCTTT. The chain employs TRBV13 and TRBJ1-1, with D tentatively TRBD1 (5 bases). The CDR3 sequence is 15 residues long. The V end was cut by 5 bases, the J end by 4 bases, with 17 bases between. Germline CDR1 reads PRHDT; CDR2 reads FYEKMQ (reference sequence). Together with reference TRBV13 and TRBJ1-1, the CDR3 gives the full variable domain: AAGVIQSPRHLIKEKRETATLKCYPIPRHDTVYWYQQGPGQDPQFLISFYEKMQSDKGSIPDRFSAQQFSDYHSELNMSSLELGDSALYFCASSPQGKGATEAFFGQGTRLTVV.